This is a list of T cell receptor beta chains from one sample in a study of blood T cell repertoires in COVID-19. The assay was immunoSEQ multiplex PCR, and TCRdb's table has in-frame clones only and misses some. The sample has around 50,000 clones, less than 95% seen once. Material for sequencing was peripheral blood. All receptors derive from a man in his 70s with active COVID-19. Each CDR3 is given with its conserved first and last residue. Fields, in order: clone size, J gene, V gene, D gene, CDR3 protein, CDR3 DNA. D genes are given only for firm matches. Some rows have no size entry. The others give once, few or many, or a class for an expanded clone.

once | TRBJ1-6 | TRBV9 | TRBD1 | CASSVGQQGASPLHF | TGTGCCAGCAGCGTAGGACAACAGGGGGCTTCACCCCTCCACTTT
NA | TRBJ2-1 | TRBV3-1/TRBV3-2 | TRBD2 | CASSQDPPWTSGGNSYNEQFF | TGTGCCAGCAGCCAAGATCCGCCTTGGACTAGCGGGGGGAACTCCTACAATGAGCAGTTCTTC
NA | TRBJ1-5 | TRBV2 | TRBD1 | CASRGQGSQPQHF | TGTGCCAGCAGGGGACAGGGGTCTCAGCCCCAGCATTTT
NA | TRBJ1-3 | TRBV5-4 | NA | CASSMGGTGNTIYF | TGTGCCAGCAGCATGGGGGGCACGGGAAACACCATATATTTT
few | TRBJ2-5 | TRBV18 | TRBD2 | CASSQERGGRETQYF | TGTGCCAGCTCCCAGGAGCGGGGGGGCAGAGAGACCCAGTACTTC
NA | TRBJ1-6 | TRBV2 | NA | CASSDEGVYNSPLHF | TGTGCCAGCAGTGATGAGGGTGTCTATAATTCACCCCTCCACTTT
NA | TRBJ2-1 | TRBV5-1 | TRBD1 | CASSLEGANNEQFF | TGCGCCAGCAGCTTGGAGGGGGCCAACAATGAGCAGTTCTTC
NA | TRBJ2-7 | TRBV14 | NA | CASSHGEVGQYF | TGTGCCAGCAGCCACGGGGAAGTTGGGCAGTACTTC
NA | TRBJ2-7 | TRBV30 | TRBD2 | CAWNSGGAYQQYF | TGTGCCTGGAATAGCGGGGGAGCTTACCAGCAGTACTTC
NA | TRBJ1-5 | TRBV18 | NA | CASSPTVNQPQHF | TGTGCCAGCTCACCGACTGTGAATCAGCCCCAGCATTTT
NA | TRBJ2-7 | TRBV5-1 | TRBD1 | CASRNRDSRSSYEQYF | TGCGCCAGCAGGAACCGGGACAGTCGCTCCTCCTACGAGCAGTACTTC
NA | TRBJ1-1 | TRBV6-2/TRBV6-3 | NA | CASSYRSRGTDEAFF | TGTGCCAGCAGTTACCGGTCCAGGGGAACGGATGAAGCTTTCTTT
NA | TRBJ2-5 | TRBV19 | TRBD2 | CASKRMSSGGKETQYF | TGTGCCAGTAAAAGGATGTCTAGCGGGGGGAAAGAGACCCAGTACTTC
NA | TRBJ1-3 | TRBV3-1/TRBV3-2 | NA | CASSQLRGRGNTIYF | TGTGCCAGCAGTCAACTCAGGGGAAGAGGAAACACCATATATTTT
NA | TRBJ2-7 | TRBV20-1 | NA | CSAPSIYEQYF | TGCAGTGCCCCGAGCATTTACGAGCAGTACTTC
NA | TRBJ2-5 | TRBV25-1 | TRBD2 | CASSPGLTTAGETQYF | TGTGCCAGCAGCCCGGGACTAACAACCGCGGGGGAGACCCAGTACTTC
NA | TRBJ2-7 | TRBV7-9 | TRBD1 | CASSLRDREQYF | TGTGCCAGCAGCCTGAGGGACAGGGAGCAGTACTTC
NA | TRBJ2-7 | TRBV3-1/TRBV3-2 | NA | CASSQGRVPAYEQYF | TGTGCCAGCAGCCAAGGTCGGGTTCCGGCCTACGAGCAGTACTTC
NA | TRBJ1-4 | TRBV6-1 | NA | CASSEVGGREKLFF | TGTGCCAGCAGTGAAGTGGGGGGACGGGAAAAACTGTTTTTT
NA | TRBJ2-2 | TRBV3-1/TRBV3-2 | TRBD1 | CASSPRDRPNTGELFF | TGTGCCAGCAGCCCCCGGGACAGGCCGAACACCGGGGAGCTGTTTTTT
NA | TRBJ2-5 | TRBV5-1 | NA | CASSSPEGRGVQETQYF | TGCGCCAGCAGCTCGCCCGAGGGCAGGGGGGTCCAAGAGACCCAGTACTTC
NA | TRBJ2-3 | TRBV3-1/TRBV3-2 | NA | CASSQEVPSAQYF | TGTGCCAGCAGCCAAGAGGTCCCGTCGGCGCAGTATTTT
NA | TRBJ1-1 | TRBV13 | NA | CASSLAREAFF | TGTGCCAGCAGCTTAGCCCGTGAAGCTTTCTTT
NA | TRBJ1-5 | TRBV19 | TRBD1 | CASSGTGGFQPQHF | TGTGCCAGTTCCGGGACAGGGGGCTTTCAGCCCCAGCATTTT
NA | TRBJ1-2 | TRBV5-4 | NA | CASSSPGYHGYTF | TGTGCCAGCAGCAGCCCAGGGTATCATGGCTACACCTTC
NA | TRBJ2-4 | TRBV2 | TRBD2 | CASSLTGGSLAKNIQYF | TGTGCCAGCAGCCTCACGGGCGGGAGTTTAGCCAAAAACATTCAGTACTTC
NA | TRBJ2-3 | TRBV7-6 | NA | CASSLGGFGGLSTDTQYF | TGTGCCAGCAGCTTAGGAGGGTTTGGCGGCCTATCCACAGATACGCAGTATTTT
NA | TRBJ2-1 | TRBV3-1/TRBV3-2 | NA | CASSQERQYNEQFF | TGTGCCAGCAGCCAAGAGAGACAGTACAATGAGCAGTTCTTC
NA | TRBJ2-3 | TRBV7-7 | NA | CASTQGGPGDTQYF | TGTGCTAGCACCCAGGGGGGACCTGGGGATACGCAGTATTTT
once | TRBJ2-3 | TRBV10-3 | NA | CAISGLAATDTQYF | TGTGCCATCAGTGGGTTGGCGGCCACAGATACGCAGTATTTT
NA | TRBJ2-1 | TRBV18 | TRBD2 | CASSPISGGAYNEQFF | TGTGCCAGCTCACCAATTAGCGGGGGGGCCTACAATGAGCAGTTCTTC
NA | TRBJ1-2 | TRBV6-6 | TRBD1 | CASTHRGRNYGYTF | TGTGCCAGCACCCACAGGGGGCGCAACTATGGCTACACCTTC
NA | TRBJ2-1 | TRBV5-8 | NA | CASSWRAGEQFF | TGTGCCAGCAGCTGGAGGGCCGGTGAGCAGTTCTTC
once | TRBJ2-2 | TRBV7-2 | TRBD2 | CASSTMGTSWGGELFF | TGTGCCAGCAGCACCATGGGGACTAGTTGGGGCGGGGAGCTGTTTTTT
NA | TRBJ1-2 | TRBV5-8 | TRBD1 | CASSLGQGDGYTF | TGTGCCAGCAGCTTGGGGCAGGGGGATGGCTACACCTTC
NA | TRBJ2-1 | TRBV12-3/TRBV12-4 | TRBD1 | CASRLDGQGQFF | TGTGCCAGCAGATTGGACGGACAGGGGCAGTTCTTC
NA | TRBJ2-2 | TRBV5-1 | TRBD1 | CASSQNPGTDTGELFF | TGCGCCAGCAGCCAGAACCCCGGGACAGACACCGGGGAGCTGTTTTTT
NA | TRBJ2-1 | TRBV29-1 | NA | CSVEASVEGQFF | TGCAGCGTTGAGGCTAGCGTCGAGGGGCAGTTCTTC
NA | TRBJ1-3 | TRBV13 | NA | CASSASVGSGNTIYF | TGTGCCAGCAGCGCCTCGGTCGGCTCTGGAAACACCATATATTTT
NA | TRBJ1-2 | TRBV6-1 | NA | CASSDGYRGPF | TGTGCCAGCAGTGATGGTTATCGGGGTCCCTTC
few | TRBJ2-5 | TRBV4-3 | NA | CASSTGIGETQYF | TGCGCCAGCTCTACAGGGATAGGAGAGACCCAGTACTTC
NA | TRBJ1-4 | TRBV10-3 | NA | CAISESTGNNEKLFF | TGTGCCATCAGTGAGTCAACAGGCAATAATGAAAAACTGTTTTTT
once | TRBJ2-7 | TRBV28 | NA | CASSPDRPYEQYF | TGTGCCAGCAGTCCGGACAGACCCTACGAGCAGTACTTC
NA | TRBJ2-7 | TRBV5-1 | TRBD1 | CASSLEGQGAYEQYF | TGCGCCAGCAGCTTGGAGGGACAGGGGGCCTACGAGCAGTACTTC
NA | TRBJ2-3 | TRBV7-8 | TRBD2 | CASSETAGIAGIFTQYF | TGTGCCAGCAGTGAGACCGCGGGGATAGCGGGGATATTTACGCAGTATTTT
NA | TRBJ1-2 | TRBV3-1/TRBV3-2 | NA | CASSQSDYGYTF | TGTGCCAGCAGCCAATCAGACTATGGCTACACCTTC
NA | TRBJ1-3 | TRBV9 | NA | CASSLRGAGGSGNTIYF | TGTGCCAGCAGCCTCCGGGGGGCAGGCGGCTCTGGAAACACCATATATTTT
NA | TRBJ2-7 | TRBV4-1 | TRBD2 | CASSQEPAGAYEQYF | TGCGCCAGCAGCCAAGAACCAGCGGGGGCCTACGAGCAGTACTTC
NA | TRBJ1-3 | TRBV7-8 | NA | CASSLYAGNTIYF | TGTGCCAGCAGCTTATATGCTGGAAACACCATATATTTT
NA | TRBJ1-2 | TRBV7-8 | NA | CASSLVAGRPNYGYTF | TGTGCCAGCAGCTTAGTTGCAGGGCGCCCGAACTATGGCTACACCTTC
NA | TRBJ1-6 | TRBV5-6 | NA | CASSPGIPVNSPLHF | TGTGCCAGCAGCCCGGGGATTCCCGTTAATTCACCCCTCCACTTT
NA | TRBJ2-7 | TRBV5-1 | NA | CASGVGGATYEQYF | TGCGCCAGCGGCGTAGGGGGGGCCACCTACGAGCAGTACTTC
NA | TRBJ2-1 | TRBV18 | TRBD2 | CASSPGLAGGLNEQFF | TGTGCCAGCTCACCCGGACTAGCGGGGGGGTTAAATGAGCAGTTCTTC
NA | TRBJ2-1 | TRBV30 | TRBD2 | CAWSLAGGINEQFF | TGTGCCTGGAGTTTAGCGGGGGGGATAAATGAGCAGTTCTTC